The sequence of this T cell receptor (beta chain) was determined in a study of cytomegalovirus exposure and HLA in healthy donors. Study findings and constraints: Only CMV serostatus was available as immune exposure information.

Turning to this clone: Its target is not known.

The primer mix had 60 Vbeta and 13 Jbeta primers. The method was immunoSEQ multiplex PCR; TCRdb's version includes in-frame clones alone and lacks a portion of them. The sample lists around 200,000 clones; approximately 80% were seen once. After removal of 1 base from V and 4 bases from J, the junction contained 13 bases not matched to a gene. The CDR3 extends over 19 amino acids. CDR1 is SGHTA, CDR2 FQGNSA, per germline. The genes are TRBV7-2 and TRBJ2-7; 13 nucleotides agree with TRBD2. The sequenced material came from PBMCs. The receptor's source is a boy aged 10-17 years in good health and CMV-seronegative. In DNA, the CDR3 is TGTGCCAGCAGCTTAGGGACTAGCGGGGGTCCAGGTTTGGTGTACGAGCAGTACTTC. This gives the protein CASSLGTSGGPGLVYEQYF.